This entry features one TCR beta chain sequence. What it recognizes is unknown. Using immunoSEQ multiplex PCR, the repertoire was profiled, and TCRdb retains in-frame clones only, with some absent. Found here are 300,000 to 400,000 clones, around 89% of them singletons; the top ten hold about 5%. Germline-derived CDR1 and CDR2 are LNHDA and SQIVND (reference sequence). J gave up 2 bases and V 1 base, and 6 bases lay outside the gene matches. This CDR3 has 17 residues. This sample was included in a study of Ad26.COV2.S vaccination and SARS-CoV-2 variants. Overall study context: Dosing was one shot or two shots 56 days apart. Study-wide points: Higher spike-specific TCR breadth was found in vaccine recipients than in placebo recipients.

Treatment: some 20 received Ad26.COV2.S at low or high dose, single or two shots; roughly five received placebo; per-sample allocation not given. The investigators took samples on day 63 after the first vaccine or placebo injection. The sample was peripheral blood, taken in a trial of Ad26.COV2.S vaccine versus placebo. V is TRBV19 and J is TRBJ1-4, with TRBD1 identical over 8 bases. This TCR was recovered from a person aged 18-60 years who received the Ad26.COV2.S COVID-19 vaccine or a placebo. This chain's CDR3 is CASSIGDRGRTNEKLFF. The CDR3 DNA reads as TGTGCCAGTAGTATAGGAGACAGGGGACGTACTAATGAAAAACTGTTTTTT.